The present T cell receptor beta chain was sequenced within a study of OX40 agonist ivuxolimab in advanced cancers. Germline V gene sequence: CDR1 KGHSH, CDR2 LQKENI. The CDR3 has 16 residues. V was trimmed by 0 bases and J by 2 bases, leaving 13 bases between them. Here immunoSEQ multiplex PCR was the method, and the copy in TCRdb shows in-frame clones only, minus some. This table has about 90,000 clones, around 90% appearing once. This sequence joins TRBV18 and TRBJ2-5; the D gene is possibly TRBD1 (6 bases). This TCR derives from an adult with an advanced solid tumor such as melanoma, head and neck, liver or kidney cancer. Source: CD4+ or CD8+ T cells sorted from blood, taken in a trial of the OX40 agonist ivuxolimab. The CDR3 spells CASSPPGAVRQETQYF. In nucleotides, the CDR3 is TGTGCCAGCTCACCACCGGGGGCGGTGAGACAAGAGACCCAGTACTTC.